This TCR beta chain was recorded in a study of regulatory T cells in long-lasting Graves disease listed by TCRdb under 2021. The study in broad terms: Persistent Graves' disease meant more than 5 years of antithyroid drug treatment with TSH receptor autoantibodies that stayed positive. Patients with persistent Graves' disease were compared with patients with newly diagnosed Graves' disease using TCR sequencing and RNA sequencing of peripheral blood. The study was conducted in China and was registered as a clinical trial. A total of roughly 33 samples were covered by TCR sequencing, comprising approximately 13 persistent and approximately 20 newly diagnosed Graves' disease patients. Antithyroid drugs had been taken for about 9.7 years on average by persistent Graves' disease patients in the clinical cohort. The study at large found these results: Lower TCR Shannon entropy and fewer highly expanded clones were observed in persistent Graves' disease patients than in newly diagnosed patients, which suggested clonal expansion. A larger number of public clonotypes was shared among persistent patients (about 2,700) than among newly diagnosed patients (more than 850). Persistent disease showed preferential use of TRBV28, TRBJ1-2 and TRBJ2-5, whereas newly diagnosed disease favored TRBV20-1 and TRBJ2-1. The study examined only peripheral blood because the primary lesion, thyroid tissue, could not be accessed. The authors noted that the small sample size was a limitation that may lower accuracy. Sequencing and analysis were limited to the TCR beta chain.

There are many counts of this clonotype. Its antigen is unknown. No base qualities exist here, and no much larger clone lies one base off it. CDR1 and CDR2, per the germline V gene, are SNHLY and FYNNEI. The cysteine opens and the phenylalanine closes a CDR3 of 14 amino acids. The entry retains the CDR3 DNA only, 42 bases that are in frame from base 1. From V the trimming removes 6 bases and from J it removes 5 bases, while the gene matches leave 9 bases of the junction unaccounted for. According to the study, the label for this sample's time point signals: persistent/refractory GD, antithyroid drugs over 5 years with positive TRAb. For both TCR sequencing and RNA sequencing, RNA was extracted from PBMCs using TRIzol. The diagnosis of Graves' disease was made according to American Thyroid Association guidelines. Recruitment of patients was carried out at an endocrinology department in Xi'an, China. Each patient gave 7.5 to 10 milliliters of peripheral blood, collected in an EDTA anticoagulant tube. PBMCs were isolated by Ficoll Paque Plus density gradient separation without further T cell sorting. RNA quality was checked with an Agilent 2100 Bioanalyzer and agarose gel, and concentration with a NanoDrop 2000.

The protocol used for the library was multiplex PCR. This sample was sequenced with an Illumina HiSeq 4000. TCR beta libraries were built with iRepertoire HTBI primers and Arm-PCR amplification of CDR3 regions. Gel purification was performed on PCR products prior to sequencing. For the original study's pipeline: Gene usage analysis of CDR3 amino acid clonotypes relied on the approximately 60 TRBV and 15 or so TRBJ segments identified across samples. COPE and FqMerger were used to merge the filtered high-quality paired reads into contigs. BLAST was used to align contigs to IMGT TRBV, TRBD and TRBJ reference genes, with CDR3 defined following IMGT. Any clonotype with a frequency above 0.1% was counted as a highly expanded clone. Shannon entropy was used to measure repertoire diversity, and the Gini coefficient was used to measure V-J evenness. A clonotype found in more than one individual was treated as public. The public reads were reprocessed in TCRdb via fastp at Q25 and MiXCR, keeping in-frame beta chains. CDR3 protein sequences are deduplicated, and each keeps its most common genes and DNA. The V and J calls and clone size come from TCRdb's table, not from the authors' own analysis. The sample has a few hundred thousand distinct CDR3 sequences on record, about a quarter of them singletons. Around 26% of the sample rests with the top ten.

The receptor was isolated from a female donor with Graves disease. Source: peripheral blood mononuclear cells (PBMCs), taken when the disease was refractory, from a patient treated with antithyroid drugs. This sequence uses TRBV2 and TRBJ2-5; 7 junctional bases match TRBD2. The DNA sequence is given as TGTGCCAGCAGCGGCCCGCGGGAGTACGAGACCCAGTACTTC. Translated, it reads CASSGPREYETQYF.